The clone carrying this T cell receptor (beta chain) has just a few counts. Its antigen remains unknown. All of the isolated RNA was reverse transcribed, so expressed TCRB transcripts were sequenced. Sequencing was performed with immunoSEQ multiplex PCR; in TCRdb, only in-frame clones are kept and a portion is missing. The data contain around 250,000 clones, approximately 70% of them singletons. On average, the one heparinised blood draw given by each donor was about 116 mL. The data are from a study of beta chain features in type 1 diabetes. The CDR3 spans 15 residues. V trimming: 7 bases; J trimming: 5 bases; junction bases outside the gene matches: 12. Germline CDR1 and CDR2: SQVTM and ANQGSEA. Study-wide results and caveats: The study found that naive, central memory and Treg TCRB repertoires appeared more similar in patients than in healthy donors. Any HLA effect on TCRB rearrangement was left unresolved by small sub-analyses. A pattern of fewer insertions and more deletions at VDJ junctions was seen in type 1 diabetes patients.

The chain links TRBV29-1 to TRBJ2-2; the match to TRBD1 covers 8 bases. The sequenced material came from naive CD4+ T cells from blood. The receptor was derived from a man between 25 and 39 years old in good health. The CDR3 DNA follows: TGCAGCGCCGGGACAGGAGGTTTGAATACCGGGGAGCTGTTTTTT. Translation: CSAGTGGLNTGELFF.